This passage covers 3 T cell receptor beta chains from one sample sequenced in a study of identical twins. TCRdb called the 5' RACE reads again in MiXCR, with one record for every CDR3 protein. The data hold under 900,000 distinct CDR3 sequences, with approximately 13% observed a single time. This sample was shared with a second study, whose subject was yellow fever vaccine responses in identical twins.

Sequenced sample: PBMCs. The receptors shown here come from a woman younger than 35 in good health.

This clonotype appeared many times. The rearrangement joins TRBV15 to TRBJ1-1; no clear D. Germline assignment: CDR1 LNHNV and CDR2 YYDKDF (reference sequence). The CDR3 runs to 14 residues. V lost 0 bases, J lost 1 base, and 6 bases lay in between. The CDR3 DNA sequence: TGTGCCACCAGCAGAGATCCGGGGAACACTGAAGCTTTCTTT. Its translation is CATSRDPGNTEAFF.

This clonotype was counted only a few times. This chain links TRBV6-1 with TRBJ1-1, with a possible D match to TRBD1 (5 bases). The CDR3 totals 16 residues. V was clipped by 6 bases and J by 0 bases, with 17 bases between them. Germline V gene sequence: CDR1 MNHNS, CDR2 SASEGT. CDR3 amino acids: CASSRRLRDLNTEAFF. CDR3 nucleotide sequence: TGTGCCAGCAGCCGGCGGTTGCGGGACCTGAACACTGAAGCTTTCTTT.

The chain is built from TRBV29-1 and TRBJ2-3, with 11 bases identical to TRBD2. The CDR3 sequence is 16 residues long. In germline, CDR1 is SQVTM, CDR2 ANQGSEA. V shed 2 bases, J shed 2 bases, and the junction held 6 bases outside the gene matches. The CDR3 loop reads CSVEKGTSGYTDTQYF. The CDR3 coding sequence is TGCAGCGTTGAAAAGGGGACTAGCGGCTACACAGATACGCAGTATTTT.